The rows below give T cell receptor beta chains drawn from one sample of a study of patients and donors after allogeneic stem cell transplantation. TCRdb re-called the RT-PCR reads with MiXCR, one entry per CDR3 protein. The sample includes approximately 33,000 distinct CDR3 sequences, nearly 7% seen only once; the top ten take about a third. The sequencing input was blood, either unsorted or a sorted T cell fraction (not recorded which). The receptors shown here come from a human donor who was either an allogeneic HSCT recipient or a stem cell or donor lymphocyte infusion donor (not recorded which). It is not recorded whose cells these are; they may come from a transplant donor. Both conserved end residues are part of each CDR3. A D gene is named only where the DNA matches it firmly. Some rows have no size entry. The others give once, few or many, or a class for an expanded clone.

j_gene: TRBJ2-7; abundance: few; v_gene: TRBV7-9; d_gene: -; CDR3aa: CASSPGTDDSFSTYEQYF; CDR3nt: TGTGCCAGCAGCCCCGGGACCGACGATTCTTTTTCGACCTACGAGCAGTACTTC
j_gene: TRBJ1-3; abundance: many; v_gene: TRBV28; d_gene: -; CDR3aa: CASRGSGNTIYF; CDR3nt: TGTGCCAGCAGGGGATCTGGAAACACCATATATTTT
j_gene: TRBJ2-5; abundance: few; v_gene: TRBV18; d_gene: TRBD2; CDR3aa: CASSPPVGVAGGETQYF; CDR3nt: TGTGCCAGCTCACCACCCGTCGGGGTAGCGGGAGGAGAGACCCAGTACTTC
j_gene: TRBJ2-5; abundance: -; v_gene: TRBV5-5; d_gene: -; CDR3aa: CASSLNSAGSWETQYF; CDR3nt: TGTGCCAGCAGCTTGAATTCCGCAGGGAGTTGGGAGACCCAGTACTTC
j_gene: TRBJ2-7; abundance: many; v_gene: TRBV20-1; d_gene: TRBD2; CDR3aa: CSATRLAHSYEQYF; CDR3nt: TGCAGTGCTACCCGACTAGCGCACTCCTACGAGCAGTACTTC
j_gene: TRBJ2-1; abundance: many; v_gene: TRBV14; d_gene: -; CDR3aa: CASSQARGVDEQFF; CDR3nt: TGTGCCAGCAGCCAAGCTAGAGGGGTGGATGAGCAGTTCTTC
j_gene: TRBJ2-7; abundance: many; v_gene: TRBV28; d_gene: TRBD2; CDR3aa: CASSPRTSGIGEQYF; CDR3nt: TGTGCCAGCAGTCCGCGGACTAGCGGGATAGGCGAGCAGTACTTC
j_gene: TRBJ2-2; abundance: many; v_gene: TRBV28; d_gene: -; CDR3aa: CASSLGAGELFF; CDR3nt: TGTGCCAGCAGTTTGGGGGCCGGGGAGCTGTTTTTT
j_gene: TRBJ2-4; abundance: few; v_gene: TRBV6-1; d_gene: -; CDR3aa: CASSPGPLRYF; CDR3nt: TGTGCCAGCAGTCCTGGGCCATTGCGGTACTTC
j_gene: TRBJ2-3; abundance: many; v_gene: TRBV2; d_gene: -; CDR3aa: CASSEGNTDTQYF; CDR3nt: TGTGCCAGCAGTGAAGGGAACACAGATACGCAGTATTTT
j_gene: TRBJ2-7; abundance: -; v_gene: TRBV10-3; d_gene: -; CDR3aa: CAISGEAGGVSYEQYF; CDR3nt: TGTGCCATCAGTGGGGAGGCAGGAGGGGTTTCCTACGAGCAGTACTTC
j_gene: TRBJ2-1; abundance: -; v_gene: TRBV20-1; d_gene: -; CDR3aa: CSALTSLNNEQFF; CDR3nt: TGCAGTGCTCTAACGAGTTTAAACAATGAGCAGTTCTTC
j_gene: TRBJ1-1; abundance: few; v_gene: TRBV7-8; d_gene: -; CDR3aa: CASSLAGLMNTEAFF; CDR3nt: TGTGCCAGCAGCTTAGCGGGTCTGATGAACACTGAAGCTTTCTTT
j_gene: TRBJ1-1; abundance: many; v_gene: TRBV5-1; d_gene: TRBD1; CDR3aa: CASSVASGGTEAFF; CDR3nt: TGCGCCAGCAGCGTCGCCTCAGGGGGCACTGAAGCTTTCTTT
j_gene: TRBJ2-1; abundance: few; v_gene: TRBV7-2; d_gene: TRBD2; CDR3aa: CASSPGLAGLNEQFF; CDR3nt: TGTGCCAGCAGCCCGGGACTAGCGGGACTTAATGAGCAGTTCTTC
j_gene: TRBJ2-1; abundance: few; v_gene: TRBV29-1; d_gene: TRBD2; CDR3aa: CSVDFPREGRGEQFF; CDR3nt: TGCAGCGTTGATTTCCCGCGGGAGGGCCGGGGCGAGCAGTTCTTC
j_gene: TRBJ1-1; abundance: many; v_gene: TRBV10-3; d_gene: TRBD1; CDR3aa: CAISALGQVNTEAFF; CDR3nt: TGTGCCATCAGTGCCCTGGGACAGGTGAACACTGAAGCCTTCTTT
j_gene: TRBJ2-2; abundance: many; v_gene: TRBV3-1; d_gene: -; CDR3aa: CASRGSAHTGELFF; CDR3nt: TGTGCCAGCCGGGGCTCAGCGCACACCGGGGAGCTGTTTTTT
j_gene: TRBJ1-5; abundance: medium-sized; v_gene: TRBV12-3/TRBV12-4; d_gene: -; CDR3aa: CASKTSISNQPQHF; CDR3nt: TGTGCCAGCAAAACATCCATTAGCAATCAGCCCCAGCATTTT
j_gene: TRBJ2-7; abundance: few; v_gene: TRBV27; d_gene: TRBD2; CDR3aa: CASRSVASGSIYEQYF; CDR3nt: TGTGCCAGCAGATCTGTCGCTAGCGGGAGTATCTACGAGCAGTACTTC
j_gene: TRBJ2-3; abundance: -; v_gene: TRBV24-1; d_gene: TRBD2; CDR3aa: CATSDPVVRREKVTQYF; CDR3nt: TGTGCCACCAGTGACCCGGTGGTCAGGCGGGAGAAAGTTACGCAGTATTTT
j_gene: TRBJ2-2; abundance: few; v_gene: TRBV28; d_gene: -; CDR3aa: CASFGPNTGELFF; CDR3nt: TGTGCCAGCTTCGGACCGAACACCGGGGAGCTGTTTTTT
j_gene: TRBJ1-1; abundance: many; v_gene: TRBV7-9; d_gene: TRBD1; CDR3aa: CASRLQGGRTEAFF; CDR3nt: TGTGCCAGCAGACTACAGGGGGGGAGGACTGAAGCTTTCTTT
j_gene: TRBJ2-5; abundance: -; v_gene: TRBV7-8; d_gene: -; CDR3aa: CASSLARWAGTQYF; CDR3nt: TGTGCCAGCAGCTTAGCGAGGTGGGCAGGGACCCAGTACTTC
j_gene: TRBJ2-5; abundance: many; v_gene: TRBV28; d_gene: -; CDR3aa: CASSLPLGLETQYF; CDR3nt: TGTGCCAGCAGTTTACCTCTAGGGTTGGAGACCCAGTACTTC
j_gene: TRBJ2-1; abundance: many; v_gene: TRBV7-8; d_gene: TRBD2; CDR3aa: CASSLVSGRGNTYNEQFF; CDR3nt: TGTGCCAGCAGCTTAGTTAGCGGGAGGGGCAATACCTACAATGAGCAGTTCTTC
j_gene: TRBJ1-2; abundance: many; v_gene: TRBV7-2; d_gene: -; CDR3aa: CASSLEVDGYTF; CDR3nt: TGTGCCAGCAGCTTAGAAGTGGATGGCTACACCTTC
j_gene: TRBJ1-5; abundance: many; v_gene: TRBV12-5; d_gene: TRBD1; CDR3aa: CASGLEQGNQPQHF; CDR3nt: TGTGCTAGTGGTTTGGAACAGGGGAATCAGCCCCAGCATTTT
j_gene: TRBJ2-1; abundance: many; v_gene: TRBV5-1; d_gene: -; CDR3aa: CASGPGLYNEQFF; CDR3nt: TGCGCCAGCGGCCCGGGGTTATACAATGAGCAGTTCTTC
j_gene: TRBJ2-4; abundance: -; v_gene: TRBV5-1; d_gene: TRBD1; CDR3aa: CASSLALGQGNIHYF; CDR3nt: TGCGCTAGCAGCTTGGCCCTGGGACAGGGAAACATTCATTACTTC
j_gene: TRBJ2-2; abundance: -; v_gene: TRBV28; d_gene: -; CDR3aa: CASSPICANTGELFF; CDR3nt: TGTGCCAGCAGCCCTATTTGCGCGAACACCGGGGAGCTGTTTTTT
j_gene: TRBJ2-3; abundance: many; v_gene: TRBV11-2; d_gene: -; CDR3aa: CASSLGATDTQYF; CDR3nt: TGTGCCAGCAGCTTAGGGGCTACAGATACGCAGTATTTT
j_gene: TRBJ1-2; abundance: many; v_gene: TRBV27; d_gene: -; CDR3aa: CASSSTLEGKAGYTF; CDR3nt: TGTGCCAGCAGTTCAACCCTCGAAGGGAAGGCTGGCTACACCTTC
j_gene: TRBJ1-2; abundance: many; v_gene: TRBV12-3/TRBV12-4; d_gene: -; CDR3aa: CASSRSGNGYTF; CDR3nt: TGTGCCAGCAGCCGTTCAGGGAATGGCTACACCTTC
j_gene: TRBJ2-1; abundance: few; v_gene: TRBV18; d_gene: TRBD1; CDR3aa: CASSPLWTGGNEQFF; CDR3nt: TGTGCCAGCTCACCACTATGGACAGGGGGGAATGAGCAGTTCTTC
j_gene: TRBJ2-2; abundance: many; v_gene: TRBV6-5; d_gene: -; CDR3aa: CASRSLDRAGELFF; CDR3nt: TGTGCCAGCAGATCCCTCGATCGGGCCGGGGAGCTGTTTTTT
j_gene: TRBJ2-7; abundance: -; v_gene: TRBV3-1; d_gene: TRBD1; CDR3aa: CASSQERQGWDEQYF; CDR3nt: TGTGCCAGCAGCCAAGAGAGACAGGGGTGGGACGAGCAGTACTTC
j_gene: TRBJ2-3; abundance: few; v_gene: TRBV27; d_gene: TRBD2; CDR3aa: CASTSGRIIDTQYF; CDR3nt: TGTGCCAGTACCAGCGGGAGGATAATAGATACGCAGTATTTT
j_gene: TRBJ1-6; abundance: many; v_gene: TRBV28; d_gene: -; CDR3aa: CASSPGDSPLHF; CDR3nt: TGTGCCAGCAGCCCAGGGGATTCACCCCTCCACTTT
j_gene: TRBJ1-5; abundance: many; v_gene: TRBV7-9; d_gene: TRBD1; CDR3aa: CASSLVGTGEQPQHF; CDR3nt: TGTGCCAGCAGCTTAGTAGGGACAGGGGAACAGCCCCAGCATTTT
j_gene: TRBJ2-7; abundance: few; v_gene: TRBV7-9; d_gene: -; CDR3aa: CASSPGGFAAYEQYF; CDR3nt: TGTGCCAGCAGCCCTGGAGGGTTTGCGGCCTACGAGCAGTACTTC
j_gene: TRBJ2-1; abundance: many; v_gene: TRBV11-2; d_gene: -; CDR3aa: CASSLDGWYNEQFF; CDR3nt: TGTGCCAGCAGCTTAGACGGATGGTACAATGAGCAGTTCTTC
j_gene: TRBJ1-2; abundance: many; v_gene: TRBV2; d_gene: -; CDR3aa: CASNQIGAVGYTF; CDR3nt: TGTGCCAGCAACCAAATCGGGGCAGTCGGCTACACCTTC
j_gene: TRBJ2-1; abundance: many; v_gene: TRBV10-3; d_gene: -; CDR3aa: CAISVQTDEQFF; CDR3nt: TGTGCCATCAGTGTACAGACCGATGAGCAGTTCTTC
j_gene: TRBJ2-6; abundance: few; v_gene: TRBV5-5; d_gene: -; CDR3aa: CASSWRQTGANVLTF; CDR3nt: TGTGCCAGCAGCTGGAGACAGACTGGGGCCAACGTCCTGACTTTC
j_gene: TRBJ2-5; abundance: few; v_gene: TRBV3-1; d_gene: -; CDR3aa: CASSPFVTGKETQYF; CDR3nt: TGTGCCAGCAGCCCTTTCGTGACAGGCAAAGAGACCCAGTACTTC
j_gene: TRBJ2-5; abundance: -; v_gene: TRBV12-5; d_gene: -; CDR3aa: CASGLWTQTQYF; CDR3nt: TGTGCTAGTGGTTTGTGGACCCAGACCCAGTACTTC
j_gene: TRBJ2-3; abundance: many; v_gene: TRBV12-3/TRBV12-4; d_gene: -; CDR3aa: CASSLRKLDTQYF; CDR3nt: TGTGCCAGCAGTTTAAGGAAGTTGGATACGCAGTATTTT
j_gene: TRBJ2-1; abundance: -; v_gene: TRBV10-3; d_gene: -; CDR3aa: CAISDGGANQDEQFF; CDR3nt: TGTGCCATCAGTGACGGAGGGGCAAATCAGGATGAGCAGTTCTTC
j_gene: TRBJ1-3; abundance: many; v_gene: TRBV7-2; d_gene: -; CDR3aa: CASSQQDYSGNTIYF; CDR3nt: TGTGCCAGCAGCCAACAGGACTACTCTGGAAACACCATATATTTT
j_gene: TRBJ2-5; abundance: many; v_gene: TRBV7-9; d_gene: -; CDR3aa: CASSNRQVQETQYF; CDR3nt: TGTGCCAGCAGCAACCGACAGGTTCAGGAGACCCAGTACTTC
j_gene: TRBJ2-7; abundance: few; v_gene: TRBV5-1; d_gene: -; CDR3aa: CASSAGPYEQYF; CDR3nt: TGCGCCAGCAGCGCGGGCCCTTACGAGCAGTACTTC
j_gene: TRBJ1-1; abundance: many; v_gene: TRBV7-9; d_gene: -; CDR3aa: CASSLVHEGVYKQVTEAFF; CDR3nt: TGTGCCAGCAGCTTAGTTCACGAGGGCGTATATAAACAAGTCACTGAAGCTTTCTTT
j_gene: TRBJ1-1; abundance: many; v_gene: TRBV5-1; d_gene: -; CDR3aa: CASSLTIGQMNTEAFF; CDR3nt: TGCGCCAGCAGCTTGACGATCGGACAAATGAACACTGAAGCTTTCTTT
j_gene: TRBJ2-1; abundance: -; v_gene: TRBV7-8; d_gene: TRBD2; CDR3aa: CASSLVGLAGAYNEQFF; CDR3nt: TGTGCCAGCAGCTTAGTGGGACTAGCGGGAGCCTACAATGAGCAGTTCTTC
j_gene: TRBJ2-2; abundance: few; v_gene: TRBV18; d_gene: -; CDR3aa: CASSTASGELFF; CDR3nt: TGTGCCAGCTCTACGGCGAGCGGGGAGCTGTTTTTT
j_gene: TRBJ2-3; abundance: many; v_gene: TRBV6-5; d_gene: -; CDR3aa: CASSYSRAGTDTQYF; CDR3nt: TGTGCCAGCAGTTACTCGCGAGCGGGCACAGATACGCAGTATTTT